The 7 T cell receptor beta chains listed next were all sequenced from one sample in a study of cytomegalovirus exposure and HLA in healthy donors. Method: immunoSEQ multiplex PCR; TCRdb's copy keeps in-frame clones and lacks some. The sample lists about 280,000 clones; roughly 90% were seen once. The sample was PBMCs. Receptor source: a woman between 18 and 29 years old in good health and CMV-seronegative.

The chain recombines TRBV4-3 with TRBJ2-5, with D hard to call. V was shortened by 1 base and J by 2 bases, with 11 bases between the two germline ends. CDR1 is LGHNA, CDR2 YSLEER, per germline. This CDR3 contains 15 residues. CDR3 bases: TGCGCCAGCAGCCAAGTGGCAGGCCGGCAAGAGACCCAGTACTTC. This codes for CASSQVAGRQETQYF.

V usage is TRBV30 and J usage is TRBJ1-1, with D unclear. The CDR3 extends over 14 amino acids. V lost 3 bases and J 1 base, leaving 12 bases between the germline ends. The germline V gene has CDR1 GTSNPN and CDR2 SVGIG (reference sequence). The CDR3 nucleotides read TGTGCCTGGAGCCTAGGCCGCTCGAACACTGAAGCTTTCTTT. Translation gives CAWSLGRSNTEAFF.

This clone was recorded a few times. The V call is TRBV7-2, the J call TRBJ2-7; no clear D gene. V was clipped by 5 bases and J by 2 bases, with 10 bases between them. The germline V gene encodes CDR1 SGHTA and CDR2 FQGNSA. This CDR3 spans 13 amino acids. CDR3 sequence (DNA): TGTGCCAGCAGCACCGATCAGACCTACGAGCAGTACTTC. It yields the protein CASSTDQTYEQYF. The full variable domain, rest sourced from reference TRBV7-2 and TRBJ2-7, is GAGVSQSPSNKVTEKGKDVELRCDPISGHTALYWYRQSLGQGLEFLIYFQGNSAPDKSGLPSDRFSAERTGGSVSTLTIQRTQQEDSAVYLCASSTDQTYEQYFGPGTRLTVT.

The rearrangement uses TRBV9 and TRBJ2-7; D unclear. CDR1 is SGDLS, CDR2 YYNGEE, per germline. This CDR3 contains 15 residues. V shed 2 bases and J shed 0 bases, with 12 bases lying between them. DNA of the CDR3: TGTGCCAGCAGCGTTGGCCTAGGAAGCTCCTACGAGCAGTACTTC. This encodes CASSVGLGSSYEQYF.

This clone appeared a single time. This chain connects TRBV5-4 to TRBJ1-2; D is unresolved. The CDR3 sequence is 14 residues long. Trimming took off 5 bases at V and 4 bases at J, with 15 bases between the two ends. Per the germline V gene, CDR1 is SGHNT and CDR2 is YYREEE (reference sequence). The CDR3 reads CASRGKGGGYGYTF. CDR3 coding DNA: TGTGCCAGCAGGGGTAAGGGAGGCGGCTATGGCTACACCTTC.

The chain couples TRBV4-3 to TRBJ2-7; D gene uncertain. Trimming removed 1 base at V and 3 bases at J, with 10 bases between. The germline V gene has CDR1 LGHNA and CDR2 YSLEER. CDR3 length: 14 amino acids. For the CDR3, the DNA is TGCGCCAGCAGCCAAGGCTTCAGTTACTACGAGCAGTACTTC. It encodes CASSQGFSYYEQYF.

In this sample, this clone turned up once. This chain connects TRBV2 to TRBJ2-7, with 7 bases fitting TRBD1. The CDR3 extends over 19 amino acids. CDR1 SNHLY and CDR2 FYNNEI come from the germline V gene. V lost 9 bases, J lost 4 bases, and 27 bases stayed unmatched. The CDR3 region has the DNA TGTGCCAGGCGCCTGTATACACGGTTCTTCAGGGGGTGGTGGTACGAGCAGTACTTC. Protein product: CARRLYTRFFRGWWYEQYF.